Each of the 10 T cell receptor beta chains below was sequenced from the same sample in a study of blood T cell repertoires in COVID-19. Some clones are missing from TCRdb's copy, which holds only in-frame ones; the method was immunoSEQ multiplex PCR. The sample holds roughly 250,000 clones; around 87% are singletons and the top ten take around 6%. The sequencing sample was made of PBMCs or T cells enriched from blood (not recorded which). These receptors came from a woman aged 25 to 39 with acute COVID-19.

The genes are TRBV6-5 and TRBJ1-2; D ambiguous. This CDR3 region has 13 residues. The germline V gene encodes CDR1 MNHEY and CDR2 SVGAGI. Trimming stripped 6 bases from V and 8 bases from J, with 16 bases between. CDR3 DNA: TGTGCCAGCAGAGAGGGTTCAGTACGAGGCTACACCTTC. This codes for CASREGSVRGYTF.

Regarding this clone: Other DNA variants within this sample encode the same CDR3. In DNA form, the CDR3 reads TGTGCCAGCAGTTTAGGGGGCCTTAATTCACCCCTCCACTTT. Its translation: CASSLGGLNSPLHF. J is TRBJ1-6 and V is TRBV28; possibly TRBD1 for D (6 bases). The germline V and J ends were trimmed by 2 bases and 6 bases, with 8 bases remaining between them. The CDR3 loop spans 14 amino acids. Germline loops: CDR1 MDHEN, CDR2 SYDVKM. The entire variable domain, with the rest obtained from reference TRBV28 and TRBJ1-6, is as follows: DVKVTQSSRYLVKRTGEKVFLECVQDMDHENMFWYRQDPGLGLRLIYFSYDVKMKEKGDIPEGYSVSREKKERFSLILESASTNQTSMYLCASSLGGLNSPLHFGNGTRLTVT.

The chain couples TRBV5-4 to TRBJ2-3; 13 bases are shared with TRBD2. Germline V gene sequence: CDR1 SGHNT, CDR2 YYREEE (reference sequence). The CDR3 length is 16 residues. V was clipped by 2 bases and J by 5 bases; unmatched bases: 5. The CDR3 reads CASSFPGLAGVDTQYF. The CDR3 DNA reads TGTGCCAGCAGCTTCCCCGGACTAGCGGGAGTAGATACGCAGTATTTT. The whole variable domain, filled in from reference TRBV5-4 and TRBJ2-3, reads ETGVTQSPTHLIKTRGQQVTLRCSSQSGHNTVSWYQQALGQGPQFIFQYYREEENGRGNFPPRFSGLQFPNYSSELNVNALELDDSALYLCASSFPGLAGVDTQYFGPGTRLTVL.

This sequence joins TRBV7-8 and TRBJ1-1, with TRBD1 matching 8 bases. With 2 bases clipped from V and 5 bases from J, the junction kept 4 bases outside the gene matches. CDR3 length: 14 amino acids. Germline loops: CDR1 SGHVS, CDR2 FQNEAQ. CDR3 sequence: CASSLIQGATEAFF. CDR3 coding DNA: TGTGCCAGCAGCTTAATTCAGGGGGCAACTGAAGCTTTCTTT.

The chain recombines TRBV18 with TRBJ2-1, with 10 positions matching TRBD1. Germline loops: CDR1 KGHSH, CDR2 LQKENI. The length of the CDR3 is 16 residues. J lost 7 bases, V lost 5 bases, and 11 bases had no gene match. Here the CDR3 reads CASSTTGQGKTNEQFF. The CDR3 coding sequence is TGTGCCAGCTCAACGACGGGACAGGGGAAAACTAATGAGCAGTTCTTC.

The chain couples TRBV19 to TRBJ1-3, with D unresolved. The CDR3 is 16 amino acids. Between the trimmed V and J ends, which lost 7 bases and 1 base, there was a span of 17 bases. Germline-derived CDR1 and CDR2 are LNHDA and SQIVND (reference sequence). As DNA, the CDR3 is TGTGCCAGTACCCATTTGTGGGAGTTGTCTGGAAACACCATATATTTT. It specifies CASTHLWELSGNTIYF.

The rearrangement links TRBV28 to TRBJ2-3; D is unresolved. Germline-derived CDR1 and CDR2 are MDHEN and SYDVKM. The CDR3 is made up of 15 amino acids. The V and J ends lost 5 bases and 0 bases respectively, with 12 bases between them. As DNA, the CDR3 is TGTGCCAGCAGTCCACTATTGACTAGCACAGATACGCAGTATTTT. Translation: CASSPLLTSTDTQYF.

Only a few counts were recorded for this clone. The V and J genes are TRBV10-1 and TRBJ2-7, with TRBD1 as a possible D gene (5 bases). Per germline, CDR1 WNHNN and CDR2 SYGVQD (reference sequence). The CDR3 is 12 amino acids. V lost 3 bases and J 6 bases, leaving 9 bases between the germline ends. The CDR3 here is CASSDPGIEQYF. The CDR3 bases are TGCGCCAGCAGTGATCCAGGGATCGAGCAGTACTTC.

The chain is built from TRBV11-2 and TRBJ2-1; D is uncertain. Trimming left V 5 bases short and J 6 bases short, with 14 bases between. The CDR3 has 14 residues. CDR1 and CDR2 (germline): SGHAT, FQNNGV. CDR3 nucleotides: TGTGCCAGCAGCGTGGGTAGCATTGCCAATGAGCAGTTCTTC. It codes for CASSVGSIANEQFF. The full variable domain, its missing parts supplied by reference TRBV11-2 and TRBJ2-1, is EAGVAQSPRYKIIEKRQSVAFWCNPISGHATLYWYQQILGQGPKLLIQFQNNGVVDDSQLPKDRFSAERLKGVDSTLKIQPAKLEDSAVYLCASSVGSIANEQFFGPGTRLTVL.

This clone has only a few counts. The chain links TRBV7-9 to TRBJ1-4; 7 bases match TRBD1. Germline loops: CDR1 SEHNR, CDR2 FQNEAQ (reference sequence). This CDR3 comprises 13 residues. The V gene end was trimmed by 5 bases and the J gene end by 7 bases; junction bases not matched to a gene: 4. CDR3 region: CASSATGTEKLFF. The CDR3 nucleotides are TGTGCCAGCAGCGCGACAGGGACTGAAAAACTGTTTTTT.